These 3 T cell receptor beta chains originate from one sample sequenced in a study of blood T cell repertoires in COVID-19. Here immunoSEQ multiplex PCR was the method, and the copy in TCRdb shows in-frame clones only, minus some. The sample shows 150,000 or so clones, about 89% of them seen only once. What was sequenced was peripheral blood. These receptors all stem from a man in his forties or fifties with acute or convalescent COVID-19.

The table lists this clone with a count of one. This chain uses TRBV5-1 with TRBJ2-5; TRBD1 matches 11 bases. The germline V gene has CDR1 SGHRS and CDR2 YFSETQ. Trimming took 4 bases from V and 5 from J; bases not matched to a gene: 7. This CDR3 has 15 residues. This CDR3 is CASSRDRGNGETQYF. DNA for the CDR3: TGCGCCAGCAGCAGGGACAGGGGGAATGGGGAGACCCAGTACTTC.

The chain combines TRBV14 with TRBJ2-3; weak D call: TRBD1 (5 bases). CDR3 size: 14 residues. V was trimmed by 4 bases and J by 3 bases, leaving 11 bases between them. The V gene's germline CDR1 is SGHDN and CDR2 FVKESK. The chain's CDR3 is CASSPWGTTDTQYF. CDR3 bases: TGTGCCAGCAGCCCTTGGGGCACGACAGATACGCAGTATTTT.

V is TRBV5-8 and J is TRBJ2-3; 11 bases match TRBD2. This CDR3 has 15 amino acids. Trimming removed 3 bases from V and 5 bases from J; junction bases left unmatched: 5. Germline CDR1 is SGHTS and CDR2 is YDEGEE. In DNA form, the CDR3 reads TGTGCCAGCAGCTACACTAGCGGGGGTTTAGATACGCAGTATTTT. It codes for CASSYTSGGLDTQYF.